The 15 T cell receptor beta chains below all came from one sample that was sequenced in a study of blood T cell repertoires in COVID-19. Repertoires were generated with immunoSEQ multiplex PCR, while TCRdb's copy carries only in-frame clones and drops some. Of roughly 160,000 clones in the sample, 82% were seen once. The sample taken for sequencing was peripheral blood. The receptors originated from a woman older than 75 with active or convalescent COVID-19.

The rearrangement links TRBV4-1 to TRBJ1-2; 7 bases are shared with TRBD1. This CDR3 contains 15 residues. The ends lost 1 base at V and 2 bases at J; junction bases unmatched: 4. CDR1 is MGHRA, CDR2 YSYEKL, per germline. The CDR3 is CASSQAGQRNYGYTF. CDR3 nucleotide sequence: TGCGCCAGCAGCCAAGCGGGACAGCGAAACTATGGCTACACCTTC.

V is TRBV7-3 and J is TRBJ2-2; 10 bases are a match to TRBD2. The CDR3 contains 15 residues. CDR1 SGHTA and CDR2 FQGTGA come from the germline V gene. Trimming took 5 bases from V and 3 from J; bases not matched to a gene: 3. The CDR3 protein is CASSPAGGHTGELFF. CDR3 DNA sequence: TGTGCCAGCAGCCCAGCGGGAGGGCACACCGGGGAGCTGTTTTTT. Filled out from reference TRBV7-3 and TRBJ2-2, the complete variable domain reads GAGVSQTPSNKVTEKGKYVELRCDPISGHTALYWYRQSLGQGPEFLIYFQGTGAADDSGLPNDRFFAVRPEGSVSTLKIQRTERGDSAVYLCASSPAGGHTGELFFGEGSRLTVL.

The chain's CDR3 is CASSTLAGTDETQYF. The CDR3 nucleotides read TGCGCCAGCAGCACACTAGCGGGAACGGACGAGACCCAGTACTTC. This chain uses TRBV5-1 with TRBJ2-5; 10 positions agree with TRBD2. Germline CDR1 reads SGHRS; CDR2 reads YFSETQ. The CDR3 runs 15 residues. V shed 4 bases and J 5 bases; nucleotides not matched to a gene: 8.

The chain has TRBV19 and TRBJ2-3, with 8 bases fitting TRBD2. Germline CDR1 is LNHDA and CDR2 is SQIVND (reference sequence). This CDR3 spans 14 amino acids. Trimming took 8 bases from V and 5 from J; bases not matched to a gene: 9. This chain's CDR3 is CASRSGGVGDTQYF. CDR3 DNA: TGTGCCAGTCGGTCGGGAGGGGTTGGAGATACGCAGTATTTT.

This sequence joins TRBV4-1 and TRBJ1-1; D ambiguous. Trimming took off 0 bases at V and 4 bases at J, with 9 bases between the two ends. Germline V gene sequence: CDR1 MGHRA, CDR2 YSYEKL. This CDR3 has 14 amino acids. The CDR3 DNA reads TGCGCCAGCAGCCAAGAGTTTCAGGTCACTGAAGCTTTCTTT. Translation gives CASSQEFQVTEAFF.

The rearrangement links TRBV5-5 to TRBJ2-1; TRBD1 matches 10 bases. V shed 4 bases and J 7 bases; nucleotides not matched to a gene: 5. Germline V gene sequence: CDR1 SGHKS, CDR2 YYEKEE (reference sequence). This CDR3 region has 14 residues. The CDR3 here is CASSLDRGRNEQFF. In nucleotides, the CDR3 is TGTGCCAGCAGCCTTGACAGGGGGCGGAATGAGCAGTTCTTC. Combining the CDR3 with reference TRBV5-5 and TRBJ2-1 gives the whole variable domain DAGVTQSPTHLIKTRGQQVTLRCSPISGHKSVSWYQQVLGQGPQFIFQYYEKEERGRGNFPDRFSARQFPNYSSELNVNALLLGDSALYLCASSLDRGRNEQFFGPGTRLTVL.

As for this clone: This CDR3 is also generated by other DNA sequences in the sample. The chain joins TRBV20-1 to TRBJ2-3; D gene ambiguous. Between the trimmed V and J ends, which lost 2 bases and 6 bases, there was a span of 6 bases. CDR3 length equals 11 residues. Germline V gene lookup returns CDR1 DFQATT and CDR2 SNEGSKA (reference sequence). DNA of the CDR3: TGCAGTGCTAGACTCTCGGATACGCAGTATTTT. Protein product: CSARLSDTQYF.

The rearrangement links TRBV7-8 to TRBJ2-7; 8 bases are a match to TRBD1. Unmatched junction bases numbered 2, after V lost 4 bases and J lost 0 bases. Germline CDR1 and CDR2: SGHVS and FQNEAQ. The CDR3 loop spans 14 amino acids. CDR3 protein: CASSSGQGSYEQYF. In nucleotides, the CDR3 is TGTGCCAGCAGCTCCGGACAGGGCTCCTACGAGCAGTACTTC. Full variable domain (outside the CDR3, taken from reference TRBV7-8 and TRBJ2-7): GAGVSQSPRYKVAKRGQDVALRCDPISGHVSLFWYQQALGQGPEFLTYFQNEAQLDKSGLPSDRFFAERPEGSVSTLKIQRTQQEDSAVYLCASSSGQGSYEQYFGPGTRLTVT.

The chain couples TRBV5-1 to TRBJ1-3; D unresolved. The CDR3 loop spans 15 amino acids. Germline values: CDR1 SGHRS, CDR2 YFSETQ. Trimming cost V 4 bases and J 3 bases, with 14 bases left between them. As DNA, the CDR3 is TGCGCCAGCAGCCTATACGGGGAATATGGAAACACCATATATTTT. Its protein product is CASSLYGEYGNTIYF.

The rearrangement joins TRBV7-8 to TRBJ1-5; the D gene is possibly TRBD1 (6 bases). CDR3 length: 16 residues. Trimming pared 4 bases from V and 2 bases from J, leaving 15 bases between. Germline V lookup: CDR1 SGHVS, CDR2 FQNEAQ. DNA for the CDR3: TGTGCCAGCAGCTACCTCCCAGGGGCCGGCAATCAGCCCCAGCATTTT. It translates to CASSYLPGAGNQPQHF.

V is TRBV11-2 and J is TRBJ1-4, with TRBD1 as a possible D gene (6 bases). The CDR3 has 15 amino acids. Germline CDR1 SGHAT, CDR2 FQNNGV. Trimming stripped 5 bases from V and 6 bases from J, with 16 bases between. The CDR3 DNA reads TGTGCCAGCAGCCCGGGGGGGCCCGGGGATGAAAAACTGTTTTTT. Translated: CASSPGGPGDEKLFF.

The CDR3: CAWSVSGGNQPQHF. The CDR3 DNA reads as TGTGCCTGGAGTGTATCGGGGGGCAATCAGCCCCAGCATTTT. The chain carries TRBV30 and TRBJ1-5, with TRBD1 as a possible D gene (5 bases). This CDR3 is built from 14 residues. In germline, CDR1 is GTSNPN, CDR2 SVGIG (reference sequence). With 0 bases removed from V and 2 bases from J, the gap between germline ends came to 8 bases.

This chain links TRBV2 with TRBJ2-5; D is perhaps TRBD2 (5 bases). V dropped 8 bases and J dropped 5 bases, with 12 bases sitting between them. This CDR3 has 12 amino acids. From germline, CDR1 is SNHLY and CDR2 FYNNEI. CDR3 bases: TGTGCCAGCGAGGGATCCACGGAGACCCAGTACTTC. It codes for CASEGSTETQYF.

Here the CDR3 reads CATSKGPTGTYEQYF. Here the CDR3 DNA reads TGTGCCACCAGCAAGGGACCGACAGGAACCTACGAGCAGTACTTC. The genes are TRBV15 and TRBJ2-7; D is possibly TRBD1 (6 bases). Looked up from germline, CDR1 is LNHNV and CDR2 is YYDKDF (reference sequence). V was shortened by 4 bases and J by 2 bases, with 15 bases between the two germline ends. This CDR3 is built from 15 residues.

This chain joins TRBV2 and TRBJ2-1; 9 nucleotides agree with TRBD2. With V trimmed by 1 base and J by 5 bases, 0 bases remained unmatched. Germline values: CDR1 SNHLY, CDR2 FYNNEI. The CDR3 is 14 amino acids. CDR3 bases: TGTGCCAGCAGTGAAGTAGCGGGAGACAATGAGCAGTTCTTC. This translates into CASSEVAGDNEQFF.